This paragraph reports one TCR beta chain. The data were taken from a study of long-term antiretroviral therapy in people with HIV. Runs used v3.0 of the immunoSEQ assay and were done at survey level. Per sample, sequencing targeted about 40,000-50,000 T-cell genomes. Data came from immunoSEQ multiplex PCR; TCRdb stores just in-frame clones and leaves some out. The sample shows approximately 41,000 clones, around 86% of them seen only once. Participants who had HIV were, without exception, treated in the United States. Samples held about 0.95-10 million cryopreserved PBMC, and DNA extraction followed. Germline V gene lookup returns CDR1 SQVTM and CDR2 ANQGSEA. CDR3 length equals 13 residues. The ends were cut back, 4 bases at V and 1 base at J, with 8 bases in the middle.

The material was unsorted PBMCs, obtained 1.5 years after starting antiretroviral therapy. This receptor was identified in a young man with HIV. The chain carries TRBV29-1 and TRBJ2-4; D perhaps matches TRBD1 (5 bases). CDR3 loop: CSVAGLAKNIQYF. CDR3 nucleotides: TGCAGCGTTGCAGGGCTGGCCAAAAACATTCAGTACTTC.